The source of this TCR beta chain is a study of identical twins. The study, taken as a whole, reports: In zero-insertion analyses, partial confounding could arise from invariant MAIT and iNKT cells. Reduced insertions were recorded for abundant cord blood beta clonotypes, with no such pattern in memory repertoires. Compared with models, monozygotic twins showed more out-of-frame TCR alpha sharing.

TCRdb called the 5' RACE reads again in MiXCR, with one record for every CDR3 protein. The sample holds a few hundred thousand distinct CDR3 sequences, roughly 9% seen once. This clonotype was observed a handful of times. No antigen is known for it. The CDR3 has 16 amino acids. CDR1 is SGHKS, CDR2 YYEKEE, per germline (reference sequence). V lost 4 bases to trimming and J lost 1 base, with 15 bases between them. The sequenced sample was naive T cells sorted from blood. This TCR came from a woman between 45 and 65 years old in good health. The V gene is TRBV5-5, the J gene TRBJ1-5, with a possible D match to TRBD1 (6 bases). The CDR3 DNA sequence: TGTGCCAGCAGCCCCACAGGGAGGGAAAGCAATCAGCCCCAGCATTTT. Protein: CASSPTGRESNQPQHF.